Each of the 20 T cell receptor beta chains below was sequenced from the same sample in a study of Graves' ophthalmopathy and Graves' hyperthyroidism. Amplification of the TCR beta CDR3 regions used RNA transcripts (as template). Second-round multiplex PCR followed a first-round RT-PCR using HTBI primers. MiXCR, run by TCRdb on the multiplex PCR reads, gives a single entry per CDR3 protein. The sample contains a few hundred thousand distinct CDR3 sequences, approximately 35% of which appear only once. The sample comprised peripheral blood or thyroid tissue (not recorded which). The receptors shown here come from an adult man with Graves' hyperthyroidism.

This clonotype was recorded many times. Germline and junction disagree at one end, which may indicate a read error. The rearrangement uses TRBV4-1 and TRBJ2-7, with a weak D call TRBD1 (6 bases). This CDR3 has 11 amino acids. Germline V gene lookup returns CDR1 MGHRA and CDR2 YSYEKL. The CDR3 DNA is TGCGCCAGCAGCAAAGACAGGGAGCAGTACTTC. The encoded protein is CASSKDREQYF.

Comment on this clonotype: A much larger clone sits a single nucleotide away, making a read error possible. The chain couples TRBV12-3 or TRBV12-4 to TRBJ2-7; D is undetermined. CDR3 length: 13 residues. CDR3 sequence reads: CTSQRRSSYEQYF. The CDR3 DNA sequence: TGTACCAGCCAGCGCAGGTCCTCCTACGAGCAGTACTTC.

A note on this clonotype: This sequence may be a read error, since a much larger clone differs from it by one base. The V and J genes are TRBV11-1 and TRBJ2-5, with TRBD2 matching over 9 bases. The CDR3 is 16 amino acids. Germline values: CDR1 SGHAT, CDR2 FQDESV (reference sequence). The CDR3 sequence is CASSFGLAGSQGTQYF. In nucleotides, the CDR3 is TGTGCCAGCAGCTTTGGGCTAGCGGGGAGCCAAGGGACCCAGTACTTC.

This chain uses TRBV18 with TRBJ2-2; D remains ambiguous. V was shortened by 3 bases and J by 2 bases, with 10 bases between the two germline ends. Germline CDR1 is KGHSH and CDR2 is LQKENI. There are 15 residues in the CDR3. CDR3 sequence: CASSPSLDNTGELFF. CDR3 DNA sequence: TGTGCCAGCTCACCGTCCCTAGATAACACCGGGGAGCTGTTTTTT.

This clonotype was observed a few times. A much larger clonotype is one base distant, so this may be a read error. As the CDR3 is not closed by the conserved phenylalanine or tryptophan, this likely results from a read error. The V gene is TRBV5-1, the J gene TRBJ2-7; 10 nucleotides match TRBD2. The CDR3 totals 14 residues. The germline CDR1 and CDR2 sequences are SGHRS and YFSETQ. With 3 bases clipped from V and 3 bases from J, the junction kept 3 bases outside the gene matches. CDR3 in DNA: TGCGCCAGCAGCTCTGGACTAGCGGTCTACGAGCAGTACCTC. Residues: CASSSGLAVYEQYL.

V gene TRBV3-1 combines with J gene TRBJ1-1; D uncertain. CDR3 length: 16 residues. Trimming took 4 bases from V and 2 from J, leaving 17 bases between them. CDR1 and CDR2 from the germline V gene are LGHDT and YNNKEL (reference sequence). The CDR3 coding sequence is TGTGCCAGCAGCCCAATCCTCATTGGGATCAACACTGAAGCTTTCTTT. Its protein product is CASSPILIGINTEAFF.

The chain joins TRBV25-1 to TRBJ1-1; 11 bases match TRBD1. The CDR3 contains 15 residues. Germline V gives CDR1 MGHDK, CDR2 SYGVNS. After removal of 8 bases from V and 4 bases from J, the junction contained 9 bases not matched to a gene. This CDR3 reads CASSAAGTGGTEAFF. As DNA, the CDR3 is TGTGCCAGCTCAGCGGCCGGGACAGGGGGCACTGAAGCTTTCTTT.

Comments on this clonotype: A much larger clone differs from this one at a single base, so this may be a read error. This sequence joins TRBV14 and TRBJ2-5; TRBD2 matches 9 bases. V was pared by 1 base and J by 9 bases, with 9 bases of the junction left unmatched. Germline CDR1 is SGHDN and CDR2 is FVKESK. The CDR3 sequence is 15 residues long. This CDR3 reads CASSQGTLQREAQYF. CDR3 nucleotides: TGTGCCAGCAGCCAAGGGACCCTTCAGCGGGAGGCCCAGTACTTC.

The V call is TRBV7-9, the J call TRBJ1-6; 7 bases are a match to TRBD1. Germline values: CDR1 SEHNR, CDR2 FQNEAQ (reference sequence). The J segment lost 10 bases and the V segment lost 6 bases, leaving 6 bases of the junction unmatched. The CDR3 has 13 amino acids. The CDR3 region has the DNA TGTGCCAGCAGTCCTACAGGGGCATCACCCCTCCACTTT. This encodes CASSPTGASPLHF. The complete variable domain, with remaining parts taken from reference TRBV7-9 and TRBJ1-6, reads DTGVSQNPRHKITKRGQNVTFRCDPISEHNRLYWYRQTLGQGPEFLTYFQNEAQLEKSRLLSDRFSAERPKGSFSTLEIQRTEQGDSAMYLCASSPTGASPLHFGNGTRLTVT.

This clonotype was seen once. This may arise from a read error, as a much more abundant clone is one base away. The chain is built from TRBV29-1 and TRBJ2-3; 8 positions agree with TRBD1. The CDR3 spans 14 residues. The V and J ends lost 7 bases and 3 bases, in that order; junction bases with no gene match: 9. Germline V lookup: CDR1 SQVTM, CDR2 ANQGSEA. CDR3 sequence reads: CSARGRGLTDTQYF. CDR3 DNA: TGCAGCGCTCGGGGCAGGGGGCTGACAGATACGCAGTATTTT.

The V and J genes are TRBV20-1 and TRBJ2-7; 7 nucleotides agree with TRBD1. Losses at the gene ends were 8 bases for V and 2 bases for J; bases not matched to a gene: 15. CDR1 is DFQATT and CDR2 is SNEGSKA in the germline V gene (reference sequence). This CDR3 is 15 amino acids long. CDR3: CSYSKGTGAAYEQYF. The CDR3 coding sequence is TGCAGTTACTCGAAGGGTACAGGGGCTGCCTACGAGCAGTACTTC.

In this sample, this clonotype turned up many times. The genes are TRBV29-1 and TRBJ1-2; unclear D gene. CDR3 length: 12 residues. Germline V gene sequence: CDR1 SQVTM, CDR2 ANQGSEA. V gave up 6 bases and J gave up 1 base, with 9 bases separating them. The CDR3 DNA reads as TGCAGCGTCCCCCACTATAACTATGGCTACACCTTC. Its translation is CSVPHYNYGYTF.

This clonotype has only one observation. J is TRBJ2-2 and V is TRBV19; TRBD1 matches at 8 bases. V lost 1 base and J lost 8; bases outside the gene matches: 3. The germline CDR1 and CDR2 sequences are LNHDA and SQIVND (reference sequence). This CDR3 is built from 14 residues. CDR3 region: CASSIGWTGGELFF. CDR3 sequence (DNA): TGTGCCAGTAGTATAGGCTGGACAGGGGGGGAGCTGTTTTTT. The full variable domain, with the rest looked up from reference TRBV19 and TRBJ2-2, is DGGITQSPKYLFRKEGQNVTLSCEQNLNHDAMYWYRQDPGQGLRLIYYSQIVNDFQKGDIAEGYSVSREKKESFPLTVTSAQKNPTAFYLCASSIGWTGGELFFGEGSRLTVL.

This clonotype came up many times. The CDR3 coding sequence is TGTGCCACCAGTGACTCACGGAGCTATAATTCACCCCTCCACTTT. Its translation is CATSDSRSYNSPLHF. The J gene is TRBJ1-6, the V gene TRBV24-1; D is unclear. The germline CDR1 and CDR2 sequences are KGHDR and SFDVKD. This CDR3 is built from 15 residues. The V gene lost 4 bases and the J gene lost 3 bases, with 9 bases spanning the gap.

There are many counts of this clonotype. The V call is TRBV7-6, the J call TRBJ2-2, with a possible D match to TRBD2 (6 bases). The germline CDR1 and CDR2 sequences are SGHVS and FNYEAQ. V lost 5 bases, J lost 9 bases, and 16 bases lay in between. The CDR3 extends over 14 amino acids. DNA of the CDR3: TGTGCCAGCAGCCTAGGGGAGGCTAGCCGGGAGCTGTTTTTT. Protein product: CASSLGEASRELFF.

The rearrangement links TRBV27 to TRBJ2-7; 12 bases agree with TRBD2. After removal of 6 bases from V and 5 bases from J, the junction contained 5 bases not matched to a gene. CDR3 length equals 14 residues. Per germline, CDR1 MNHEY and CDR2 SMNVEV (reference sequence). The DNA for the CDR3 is TGTGCCAGCAGGACTAGCGGGAGTACTGACGAGCAGTACTTC. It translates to CASRTSGSTDEQYF.

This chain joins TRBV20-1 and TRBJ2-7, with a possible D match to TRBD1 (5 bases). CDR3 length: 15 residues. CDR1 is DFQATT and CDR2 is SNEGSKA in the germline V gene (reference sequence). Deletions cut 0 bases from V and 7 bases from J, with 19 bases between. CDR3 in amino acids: CSAREAGQTGNEQYF. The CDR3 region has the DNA TGCAGTGCTAGAGAAGCCGGACAAACAGGCAATGAGCAGTACTTC.

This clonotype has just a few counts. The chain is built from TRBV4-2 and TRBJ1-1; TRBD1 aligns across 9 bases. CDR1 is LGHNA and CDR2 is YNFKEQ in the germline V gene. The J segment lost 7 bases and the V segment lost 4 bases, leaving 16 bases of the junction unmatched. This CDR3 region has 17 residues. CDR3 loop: CASSPADEIQGALEAFF. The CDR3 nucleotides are TGTGCCAGCAGCCCAGCCGACGAGATACAGGGGGCTCTTGAAGCTTTCTTT.

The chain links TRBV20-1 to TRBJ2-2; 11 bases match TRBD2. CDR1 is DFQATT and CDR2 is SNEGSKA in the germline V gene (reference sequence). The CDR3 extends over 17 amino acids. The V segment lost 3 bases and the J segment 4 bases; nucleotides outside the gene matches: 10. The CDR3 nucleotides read TGCAGTGCTAGGCCTACTAGCGGGAGTTCACGCACCGGGGAGCTGTTTTTT. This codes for CSARPTSGSSRTGELFF.

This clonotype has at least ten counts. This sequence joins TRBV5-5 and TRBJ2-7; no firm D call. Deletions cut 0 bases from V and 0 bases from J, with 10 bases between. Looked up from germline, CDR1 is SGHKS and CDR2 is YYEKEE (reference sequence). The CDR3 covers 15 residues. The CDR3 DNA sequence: TGTGCCAGCAGCTTGGTGGGTGATGGCTCCTACGAGCAGTACTTC. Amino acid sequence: CASSLVGDGSYEQYF.